This entry describes one T cell receptor (beta chain). Antigen unknown. Trimming removed 10 bases at V and 7 bases at J, with 10 bases between. The CDR3 covers 11 residues. Germline CDR1 and CDR2: LNHDA and SQIVND (reference sequence). The PCR used 60 Vbeta and 13 Jbeta primers. Assay: immunoSEQ multiplex PCR; the TCRdb copy retains only in-frame clones and omits some. This table holds some 70,000 clones. The entry originates in a study of cytomegalovirus exposure and HLA in healthy donors. Points from the study as a whole: Presence/absence results assume similar sequencing depth per donor, which may not hold. Common viral pathogens (according to a later analysis) appeared linked to several of the most significant clusters.

Unrecorded immune exposures were likely, despite nominal health at sampling. Sequenced input: PBMCs. The sequence derives from a man between 40 and 49 years old in good health and CMV-seronegative. J is TRBJ2-2 and V is TRBV19; D is unresolved. The CDR3 loop reads CAISRGGELFF. CDR3 nucleotide sequence: TGTGCCATTTCCCGCGGCGGGGAGCTGTTTTTT.